The 4 T cell receptor beta chains listed next were all sequenced from one sample in a study of T cells in localized non-small cell lung cancer. Using immunoSEQ multiplex PCR, the repertoire was profiled, and TCRdb retains in-frame clones only, with some absent. The table shows tens of thousands of clones, with 80% to 90% occurring only once. Material: peripheral blood, obtained before any cancer treatment. The source is a man between 40 and 70 years old with stage I squamous cell lung carcinoma.

This chain connects TRBV28 to TRBJ2-6; D may be TRBD1 (5 bases). V gave up 4 bases and J gave up 0 bases, with 13 bases separating them. The CDR3 is 17 amino acids. CDR1 is MDHEN, CDR2 SYDVKM, per germline. This CDR3 is CASSSPRQPSGANVLTF. CDR3 bases: TGTGCCAGCAGTTCCCCCCGACAGCCCTCTGGGGCCAACGTCCTGACTTTC.

The gene calls are TRBV6-1 and TRBJ1-2; 7 bases agree with TRBD1. V shed 5 bases and J 0 bases; nucleotides not matched to a gene: 6. The germline V gene encodes CDR1 MNHNS and CDR2 SASEGT. The CDR3 runs to 15 residues. Written as DNA, the CDR3 is TGTGCCAGCAGTTCTCTACAGGGGCCTAACTATGGCTACACCTTC. It codes for CASSSLQGPNYGYTF.

This clone has just one count. The CDR3 here is CASFTPGQAHNEQFF. CDR3 nucleotide sequence: TGCGCCAGCTTCACCCCGGGACAGGCGCACAATGAGCAGTTCTTC. The chain employs TRBV5-1 and TRBJ2-1; 8 bases match TRBD1. With 7 bases clipped from V and 5 bases from J, the junction kept 11 bases outside the gene matches. Germline CDR1 SGHRS, CDR2 YFSETQ. The CDR3 is made up of 15 amino acids. The full variable domain, completed using reference TRBV5-1 and TRBJ2-1, is KAGVTQTPRYLIKTRGQQVTLSCSPISGHRSVSWYQQTPGQGLQFLFEYFSETQRNKGNFPGRFSGRQFSNSRSEMNVSTLELGDSALYLCASFTPGQAHNEQFFGPGTRLTVL.

V is TRBV5-4 and J is TRBJ2-3; a weak D match, TRBD1 (6 bases). The V gene lost 0 bases and the J gene lost 3 bases, with 8 bases spanning the gap. The CDR3 has 14 amino acids. Germline CDR1 SGHNT, CDR2 YYREEE (reference sequence). The CDR3 region is CASSLDTGTDTQYF. The CDR3 DNA is TGTGCCAGCAGCTTGGATACAGGGACAGATACGCAGTATTTT.